This T cell receptor beta chain was identified in a study of cytomegalovirus exposure and HLA in healthy donors. Regarding the study as a whole: Donors were assumed by presence/absence analyses to have roughly uniform sequencing depth.

The CDR3 spans 20 residues. V shed 6 bases, J shed 4 bases, and the junction held 15 bases outside the gene matches. CDR1 PRHDT and CDR2 FYEKMQ come from the germline V gene (reference sequence). The primer mix had 60 Vbeta and 13 Jbeta primers. Methods used by the authors: Later analysis identified 80 million to 85 million unique TCR beta chains, 9 million to 12 million shared. Libraries were prepared by immunoSEQ multiplex PCR; TCRdb keeps only in-frame clonotypes and omits some of them. That table is the source of V, J and clone size, and D and trimming were worked out from the DNA. The data contain more than 95,000 clones, around three quarters of them singletons. With regard to this clone: What it binds is unknown.

The sequenced sample consisted of PBMCs. This chain connects TRBV13 to TRBJ2-1, with 16 bases that match TRBD2. The TCR was taken from a man aged 30 to 39 in good health and CMV-seropositive. The DNA of the CDR3 is TGTGCCAGCAGGCCTCCGGGACTAGCGGGAGGGCCGGTCAAATACAATGAGCAGTTCTTC. Protein: CASRPPGLAGGPVKYNEQFF.